The next 2 T cell receptor beta chains were all read from a single sample in a study of T cell repertoires in cytomegalovirus infection. Each CDR3 protein is one row after TCRdb ran MiXCR on the reads. The sample consists of roughly 920,000 distinct CDR3 sequences, roughly 30% of them appearing once. For these TCRs, the target antigens are not known. The sample was cultured CD8+ T cells from PBMCs, taken from culture after CMV antigen stimulation. The receptors here all came from a human donor in good health (CMV status not recorded). Some clones in this sample may be carry-over from other donors' samples.

There are many counts of this clonotype. Here the CDR3 DNA reads TGTGCCAGCAGCCCGACGACCGGGGAGACCCAGTACTTC. Translating it yields CASSPTTGETQYF. The chain couples TRBV7-6 to TRBJ2-5; D is unresolved. The V gene lost 5 bases and the J gene lost 5 bases, with 12 bases spanning the gap. Germline CDR1 SGHVS, CDR2 FNYEAQ. The CDR3 has 13 residues. Supplemented by reference TRBV7-6 and TRBJ2-5, the full variable domain reads GAGVSQSPRYKVTKRGQDVALRCDPISGHVSLYWYRQALGQGPEFLTYFNYEAQQDKSGLPNDRFSAERPEGSISTLTIQRTEQRDSAMYRCASSPTTGETQYFGPGTRLLVL.

The genes are TRBV6-2 or TRBV6-3 and TRBJ1-5; no reliable D call. The V gene's germline CDR1 is MNHEY and CDR2 SVGEGT. The CDR3 contains 14 residues. Trimming pared 4 bases from V and 6 bases from J, leaving 13 bases between. The CDR3 spells CASSSVEYPQPQHF. Written as DNA, the CDR3 is TGTGCCAGCAGTTCGGTCGAGTATCCTCAGCCCCAGCATTTT.